The clone carrying this TCR delta chain was detected a few times. One junction end does not reproduce the germline sequence, and a read error may be involved. TCRdb redid the clone calls on the reads with CATT. The data contain 4,500 to 5,000 delta-chain clones, approximately 3.4% of them singletons. This sample is drawn from a study of gamma-delta chains in newborns, infants, children. Study-wide background: Innate gammadelta T cells reportedly expand polyclonally right after birth, driven by microbial exposure, per the title.

The CDR3 is 20 amino acids. The germline V gene has CDR1 GEAIGNYY and CDR2 EKD. The receptor was isolated from a child who was a newborn, infant or young child, either healthy, febrile or measles-vaccinated (not recorded which). The specimen was blood. The V call is TRDV2, the J call TRDJ3; TRDD3 aligns across 8 bases. The CDR3 bases are TGTGCCTGTGATCGTGTACTGGGGGCCACTAGCTCCTGGGACACCCGACAGGTGTTTTTC. Its translation: CACDRVLGATSSWDTRQVFF.